Listed below are T cell receptor beta chains from one sample, sequenced in a study of CD8+ T cells in alopecia areata. The method was immunoSEQ multiplex PCR; TCRdb's version includes in-frame clones alone and lacks a portion of them. The sample carries about 150,000 clones, more than 75% recorded once. The sequencing here drew on CD8+ T cells sorted from blood, taken at week 0. The receptor set was obtained from a human donor with alopecia areata. The CDR3 runs from the conserved cysteine through the conserved F or W. The D gene is left open where the match is weak. Size is stated for part of the rows, as once, few or many counts, or as a class when the clone is expanded.

size	V	J	D	CDR3	DNA
-	TRBV27	TRBJ2-1	TRBD2	CASSFTSGSYNEQFF	TGTGCCAGCAGTTTTACTAGCGGGAGTTACAATGAGCAGTTCTTC
-	TRBV18	TRBJ2-5	-	CASSRSQETQYF	TGTGCCAGCTCACGGAGCCAAGAGACCCAGTACTTC
-	TRBV7-9	TRBJ2-5	TRBD1	CASSPSSGTAYQETQYF	TGTGCCAGCAGCCCCTCATCCGGGACAGCGTACCAAGAGACCCAGTACTTC
few	TRBV29-1	TRBJ2-2	-	CSVPRTANTGELFF	TGCAGCGTTCCGAGAACAGCGAACACCGGGGAGCTGTTTTTT
-	TRBV6-5	TRBJ2-2	TRBD2	CASRGLENTGELFF	TGTGCCAGCAGAGGACTAGAGAACACCGGGGAGCTGTTTTTT
-	TRBV29-1	TRBJ2-7	-	CSVEDISPTYEQYF	TGCAGCGTGGAGGACATTTCTCCCACCTACGAGCAGTACTTC
once	TRBV7-9	TRBJ1-1	-	CASSLAQGGDTEAFF	TGTGCCAGCAGCTTAGCGCAAGGAGGGGATACTGAAGCTTTCTTT
-	TRBV4-1	TRBJ2-7	-	CASSQLADQSSYEQYF	TGCGCCAGCAGCCAATTAGCGGACCAAAGCTCCTACGAGCAGTACTTC
-	TRBV7-8	TRBJ2-3	-	CASSHTPTVTDTQYF	TGTGCCAGCAGTCATACCCCGACAGTCACAGATACGCAGTATTTT
-	TRBV5-1	TRBJ2-3	-	CASSFGASTTDTQYF	TGCGCCAGCAGCTTCGGGGCCTCGACGACAGATACGCAGTATTTT
-	TRBV7-9	TRBJ2-2	TRBD1	CASSGQGPAPGELFF	TGTGCCAGCAGTGGACAGGGTCCTGCACCCGGGGAGCTGTTTTTT
-	TRBV10-2	TRBJ2-1	-	CASVVNIAAYNEQFF	TGCGCCAGCGTTGTTAATATTGCGGCTTACAATGAGCAGTTCTTC
-	TRBV5-4	TRBJ2-1	-	CASSFSSNNEQFF	TGTGCCAGCAGCTTCTCTAGCAACAATGAGCAGTTCTTC
once	TRBV13	TRBJ2-7	-	CASSLNRVYEQYF	TGTGCCAGCAGCTTAAACAGGGTATACGAGCAGTACTTC
-	TRBV2	TRBJ2-7	-	CASSEEGLYEQYF	TGTGCCAGCAGTGAAGAGGGACTCTACGAGCAGTACTTC
-	TRBV5-4	TRBJ2-3	-	CASSEGSEDTQYF	TGTGCCAGCAGCGAAGGGAGTGAAGATACGCAGTATTTT
-	TRBV6-1	TRBJ2-7	TRBD1	CASIRDRGYEQYF	TGTGCCAGTATCCGGGACAGGGGTTACGAGCAGTACTTC
-	TRBV6-5	TRBJ1-2	-	CASSTGLGGYTF	TGTGCCAGCAGCACGGGATTAGGTGGCTACACCTTC
-	TRBV5-1	TRBJ2-1	TRBD2	CASSGGLAGEDEQFF	TGCGCCAGCAGCGGGGGACTAGCGGGAGAGGATGAGCAGTTCTTC
-	TRBV4-1	TRBJ2-1	TRBD2	CASSQTTPSLAGGPYNEQFF	TGCGCCAGCAGCCAGACTACCCCCTCTCTAGCGGGGGGGCCTTACAATGAGCAGTTCTTC
-	TRBV11-2	TRBJ2-3	TRBD2	CASSPEGGRDTQYF	TGTGCCAGCAGCCCCGAGGGAGGGAGAGATACGCAGTATTTT
-	TRBV19	TRBJ2-2	TRBD1	CASSMSSGTGVSGELFF	TGTGCCAGTAGTATGTCTTCCGGGACAGGGGTCAGCGGGGAGCTGTTTTTT
-	TRBV2	TRBJ1-1	-	CASSEGAITEAFF	TGTGCCAGCAGTGAAGGTGCGATCACTGAAGCTTTCTTT
-	TRBV5-1	TRBJ2-7	-	CASSLAGELGDEQYF	TGCGCCAGCAGCTTGGCCGGAGAGTTAGGCGACGAGCAGTACTTC
-	TRBV19	TRBJ2-3	-	CASSWRETYTDTQYF	TGTGCCAGTAGTTGGAGGGAGACTTACACAGATACGCAGTATTTT
-	TRBV29-1	TRBJ1-1	-	CSVYPATPDTEAFF	TGCAGCGTTTATCCGGCGACTCCGGACACTGAAGCTTTCTTT
-	TRBV5-4	TRBJ1-1	-	CASSLEGGNTEAFF	TGTGCCAGCAGCTTAGAGGGGGGAAACACTGAAGCTTTCTTT
once	TRBV5-1	TRBJ2-1	TRBD2	CASSRTSNEQFF	TGCGCCAGCAGCCGGACTAGCAATGAGCAGTTCTTC
-	TRBV7-9	TRBJ1-1	-	CASSPLSVAEAFF	TGTGCCAGCAGCCCACTATCGGTTGCTGAAGCTTTCTTT
few	TRBV7-9	TRBJ2-1	-	CASNPGLNEQFF	TGTGCCAGCAACCCGGGGTTGAATGAGCAGTTCTTC
once	TRBV6-1	TRBJ1-1	-	CASTLGLITEAFF	TGTGCCAGCACCCTGGGACTGATCACTGAAGCTTTCTTT
-	TRBV2	TRBJ1-1	-	CASSEAIVGDTEAFF	TGTGCCAGCAGTGAAGCAATTGTGGGGGACACTGAAGCTTTCTTT
-	TRBV2	TRBJ2-1	TRBD2	CAGGQREVVYNEQFF	TGTGCCGGGGGCCAGCGGGAGGTGGTTTACAATGAGCAGTTCTTC
few	TRBV7-3	TRBJ2-1	-	CASSPGVGVWNEQFF	TGTGCCAGCAGCCCGGGGGTAGGGGTTTGGAATGAGCAGTTCTTC
-	TRBV19	TRBJ2-7	TRBD1	CASSIGAGGKYEQYF	TGTGCCAGTAGTATTGGGGCAGGGGGCAAGTACGAGCAGTACTTC
-	TRBV27	TRBJ2-5	-	CASSLIGGKETQYF	TGTGCCAGCAGTTTAATCGGGGGAAAAGAGACCCAGTACTTC
-	TRBV5-1	TRBJ2-4	-	CASSLVPGQENIQYF	TGCGCCAGCAGCTTGGTCCCTGGTCAAGAAAACATTCAGTACTTC
-	TRBV7-6	TRBJ2-2	-	CASSSRGAGTGELFF	TGTGCCAGCAGCTCCCGGGGGGCCGGCACCGGGGAGCTGTTTTTT
once	TRBV5-1	TRBJ2-7	-	CASSLDTSYEQYF	TGCGCCAGCAGCTTGGACACCTCCTACGAGCAGTACTTC
-	TRBV6-6	TRBJ2-7	TRBD2	CASSPWTSGNYEQYF	TGTGCCAGCAGTCCTTGGACTAGCGGGAACTACGAGCAGTACTTC
-	TRBV7-9	TRBJ2-3	TRBD2	CASSFGLAGAGDTQYF	TGTGCCAGCAGCTTCGGACTAGCGGGAGCCGGAGATACGCAGTATTTT
-	TRBV9	TRBJ1-3	TRBD1	CASSAGGQGTSGNTIYF	TGTGCCAGCAGCGCGGGGGGACAGGGGACTTCTGGAAACACCATATATTTT
-	TRBV6-5	TRBJ2-7	TRBD1	CASSIGQGSYEQYF	TGTGCCAGCAGTATCGGACAGGGGAGCTACGAGCAGTACTTC
-	TRBV5-1	TRBJ2-3	TRBD1	CASSSGTGGYADTQYF	TGCGCCAGCAGCTCGGGGACAGGGGGCTACGCAGATACGCAGTATTTT
-	TRBV4-1	TRBJ1-2	-	CASSQERGGHNYGYTF	TGCGCCAGCAGCCAAGAAAGGGGGGGGCATAACTATGGCTACACCTTC
-	TRBV9	TRBJ2-1	-	CASSAGQFNEQFF	TGTGCCAGCAGCGCTGGACAGTTCAATGAGCAGTTCTTC
-	TRBV9	TRBJ1-1	-	CASSEKDGNTEAFF	TGTGCCAGCAGCGAAAAAGACGGGAACACTGAAGCTTTCTTT
once	TRBV27	TRBJ2-7	TRBD2	CASMGFSGKGYEQYF	TGTGCCAGCATGGGGTTTAGCGGGAAAGGCTACGAGCAGTACTTC
-	TRBV10-2	TRBJ2-3	-	CASSEAFESPTDTQYF	TGCGCCAGCAGTGAGGCCTTCGAGAGCCCCACAGATACGCAGTATTTT
-	TRBV10-3	TRBJ2-3	TRBD2	CAISGGTSGGAHDTDTQYF	TGTGCCATCAGTGGCGGGACTAGCGGGGGCGCACACGACACAGATACGCAGTATTTT
-	TRBV29-1	TRBJ2-3	-	CSVERLADPTDTQYF	TGCAGCGTTGAACGTCTTGCAGATCCCACAGATACGCAGTATTTT
many	TRBV6-4	TRBJ2-3	TRBD2	CASSDSAGGSTDTQYF	TGTGCCAGCAGTGACTCGGCGGGGGGTAGCACAGATACGCAGTATTTT
-	TRBV30	TRBJ1-1	-	CAWSVGGGLTEAFF	TGTGCCTGGAGTGTCGGCGGGGGCCTCACTGAAGCTTTCTTT
once	TRBV7-9	TRBJ2-1	-	CASSFSGLTLDNEQFF	TGTGCCAGCAGCTTCTCGGGCCTGACCCTTGACAATGAGCAGTTCTTC
-	TRBV25-1	TRBJ2-7	-	CASSEVYEQYF	TGTGCCAGCAGTGAGGTCTACGAGCAGTACTTC